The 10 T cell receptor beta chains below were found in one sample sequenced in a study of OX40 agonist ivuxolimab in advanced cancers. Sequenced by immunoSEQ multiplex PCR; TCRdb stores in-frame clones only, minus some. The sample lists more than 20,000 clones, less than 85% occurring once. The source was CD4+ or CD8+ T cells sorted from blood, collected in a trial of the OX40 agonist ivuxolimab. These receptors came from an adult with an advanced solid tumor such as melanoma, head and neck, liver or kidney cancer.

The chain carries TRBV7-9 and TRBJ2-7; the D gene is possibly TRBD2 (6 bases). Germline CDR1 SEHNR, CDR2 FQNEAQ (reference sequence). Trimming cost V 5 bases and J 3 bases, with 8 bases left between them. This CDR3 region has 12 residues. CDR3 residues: CASSRRVYEQYF. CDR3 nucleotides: TGTGCCAGCAGCAGGAGGGTCTACGAGCAGTACTTC.

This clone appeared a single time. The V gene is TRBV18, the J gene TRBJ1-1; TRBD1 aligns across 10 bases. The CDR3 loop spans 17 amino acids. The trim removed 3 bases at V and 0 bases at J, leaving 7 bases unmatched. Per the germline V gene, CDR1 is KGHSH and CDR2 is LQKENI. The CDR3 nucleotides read TGTGCCAGCTCACCGACAGGGGGCCCCACGATGAACACTGAAGCTTTCTTT. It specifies CASSPTGGPTMNTEAFF. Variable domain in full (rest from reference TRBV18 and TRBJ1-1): NAGVMQNPRHLVRRRGQEARLRCSPMKGHSHVYWYRQLPEEGLKFMVYLQKENIIDESGMPKERFSAEFPKEGPSILRIQQVVRGDSAAYFCASSPTGGPTMNTEAFFGQGTRLTVV.

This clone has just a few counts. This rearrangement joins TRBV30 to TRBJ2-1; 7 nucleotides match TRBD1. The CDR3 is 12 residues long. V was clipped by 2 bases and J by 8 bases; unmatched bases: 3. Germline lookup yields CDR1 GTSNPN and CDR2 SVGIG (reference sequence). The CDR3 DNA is TGTGCCTGGAGTACACAGGGGTATGAGCAGTTCTTC. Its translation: CAWSTQGYEQFF. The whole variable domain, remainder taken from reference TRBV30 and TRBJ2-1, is SQTIHQWPATLVQPVGSPLSLECTVEGTSNPNLYWYRQAAGRGLQLLFYSVGIGQISSEVPQNLSASRPQDRQFILSSKKLLLSDSGFYLCAWSTQGYEQFFGPGTRLTVL.

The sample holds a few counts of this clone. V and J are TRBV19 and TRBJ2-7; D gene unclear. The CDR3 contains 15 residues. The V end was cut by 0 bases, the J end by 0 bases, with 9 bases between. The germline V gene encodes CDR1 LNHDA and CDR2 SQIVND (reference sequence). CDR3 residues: CASSIDFTGSYEQYF. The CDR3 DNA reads TGTGCCAGTAGTATAGACTTTACGGGCTCCTACGAGCAGTACTTC. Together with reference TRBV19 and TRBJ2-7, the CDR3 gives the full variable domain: DGGITQSPKYLFRKEGQNVTLSCEQNLNHDAMYWYRQDPGQGLRLIYYSQIVNDFQKGDIAEGYSVSREKKESFPLTVTSAQKNPTAFYLCASSIDFTGSYEQYFGPGTRLTVT.

CDR3 sequence (DNA): TGCGCCAGCAGCCAAGTAGCGGGGGACCCCCAGTACTTC. Translation: CASSQVAGDPQYF. J is TRBJ2-5 and V is TRBV4-3, with 9 bases that match TRBD2. Per germline, CDR1 LGHNA and CDR2 YSLEER. This CDR3 comprises 13 residues. The J segment lost 9 bases and the V segment lost 1 base, leaving 3 bases of the junction unmatched.

The CDR3 nucleotides read TGTGCCAGTAGTATAGAGGATGCCAGCCAGCCCCAGCATTTT. This encodes CASSIEDASQPQHF. The chain has TRBV19 and TRBJ1-5; D gene unclear. The germline gives CDR1 LNHDA, CDR2 SQIVND (reference sequence). The CDR3 sequence is 14 residues long. Deletions cut 0 bases from V and 7 bases from J, with 10 bases between.

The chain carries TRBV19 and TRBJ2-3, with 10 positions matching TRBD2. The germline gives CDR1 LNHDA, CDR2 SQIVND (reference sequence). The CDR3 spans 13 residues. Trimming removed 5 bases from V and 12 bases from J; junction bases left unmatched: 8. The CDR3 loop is CASSLGLAPPQYF. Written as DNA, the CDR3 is TGTGCCAGTAGTCTGGGACTAGCGCCCCCCCAGTATTTT.

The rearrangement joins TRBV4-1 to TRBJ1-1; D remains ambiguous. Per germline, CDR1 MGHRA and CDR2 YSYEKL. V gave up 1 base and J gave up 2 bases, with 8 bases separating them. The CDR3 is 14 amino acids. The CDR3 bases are TGCGCCAGCAGCCAAGTATTGGGTAACACTGAAGCTTTCTTT. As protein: CASSQVLGNTEAFF.

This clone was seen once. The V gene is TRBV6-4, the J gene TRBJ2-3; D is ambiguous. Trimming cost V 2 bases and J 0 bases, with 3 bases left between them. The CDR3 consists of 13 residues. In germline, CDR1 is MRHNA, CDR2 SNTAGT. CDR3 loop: CASSDGSTDTQYF. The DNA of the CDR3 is TGTGCCAGCAGTGACGGGAGCACAGATACGCAGTATTTT.

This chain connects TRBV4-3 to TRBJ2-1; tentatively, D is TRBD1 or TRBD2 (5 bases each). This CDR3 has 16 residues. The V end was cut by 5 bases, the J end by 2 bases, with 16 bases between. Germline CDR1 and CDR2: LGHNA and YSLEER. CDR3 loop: CASSAGTSGTYNEQFF. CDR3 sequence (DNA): TGCGCCAGCAGCGCCGGGACCTCGGGGACCTACAATGAGCAGTTCTTC.